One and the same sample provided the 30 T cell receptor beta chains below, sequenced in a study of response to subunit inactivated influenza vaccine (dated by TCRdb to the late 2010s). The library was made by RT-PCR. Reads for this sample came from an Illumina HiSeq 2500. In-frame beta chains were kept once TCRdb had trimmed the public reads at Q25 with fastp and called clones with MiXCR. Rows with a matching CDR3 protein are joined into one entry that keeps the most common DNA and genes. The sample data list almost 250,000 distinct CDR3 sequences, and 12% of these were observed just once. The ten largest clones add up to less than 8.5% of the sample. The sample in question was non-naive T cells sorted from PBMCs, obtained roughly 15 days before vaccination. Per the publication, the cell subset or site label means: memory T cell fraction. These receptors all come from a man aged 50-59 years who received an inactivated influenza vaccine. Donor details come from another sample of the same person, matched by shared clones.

The CDR3 reads CASSPRWEANSPLHF. The CDR3 nucleotides are TGTGCCAGCAGCCCTCGTTGGGAGGCGAATTCACCCCTCCACTTT. V and J are TRBV9 and TRBJ1-6; the D is unclear. From germline, CDR1 is SGDLS and CDR2 YYNGEE. The length of the CDR3 is 15 residues. V was trimmed by 4 bases and J by 7 bases, leaving 15 bases between them.

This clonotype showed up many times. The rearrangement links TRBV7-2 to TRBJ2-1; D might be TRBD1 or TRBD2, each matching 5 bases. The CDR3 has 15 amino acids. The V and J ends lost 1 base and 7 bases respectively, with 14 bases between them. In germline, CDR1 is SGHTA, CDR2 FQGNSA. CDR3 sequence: CASSLVAGRTNEQFF. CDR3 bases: TGTGCCAGCAGCTTAGTAGCAGGGAGAACGAATGAGCAGTTCTTC.

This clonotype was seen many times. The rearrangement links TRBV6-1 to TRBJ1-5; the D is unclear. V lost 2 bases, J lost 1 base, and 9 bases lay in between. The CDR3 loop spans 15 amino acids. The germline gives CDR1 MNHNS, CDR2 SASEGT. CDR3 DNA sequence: TGTGCCAGCAGTGAATATCTAGGCAGCAATCAGCCCCAGCATTTT. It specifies CASSEYLGSNQPQHF.

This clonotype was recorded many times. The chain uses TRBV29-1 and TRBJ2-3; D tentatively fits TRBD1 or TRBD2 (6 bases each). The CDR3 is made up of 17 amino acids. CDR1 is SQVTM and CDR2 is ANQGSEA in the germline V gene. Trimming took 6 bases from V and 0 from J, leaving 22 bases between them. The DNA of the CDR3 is TGCAGCGTCGCCGGGGGCAGCCGCACATCTAGCACAGATACGCAGTATTTT. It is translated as CSVAGGSRTSSTDTQYF.

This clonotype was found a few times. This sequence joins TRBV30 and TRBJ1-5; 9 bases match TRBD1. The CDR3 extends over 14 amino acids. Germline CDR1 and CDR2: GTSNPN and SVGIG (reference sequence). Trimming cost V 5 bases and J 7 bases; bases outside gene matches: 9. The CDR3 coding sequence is TGTGCCTGGTCTACAGGGGGCTCAGGACAGCCCCAGCATTTT. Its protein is CAWSTGGSGQPQHF.

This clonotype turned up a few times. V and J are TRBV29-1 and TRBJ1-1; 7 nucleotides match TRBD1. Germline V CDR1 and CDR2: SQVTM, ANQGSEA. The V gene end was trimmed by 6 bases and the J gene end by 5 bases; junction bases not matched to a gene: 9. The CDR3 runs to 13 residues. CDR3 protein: CSVRQGLSTEAFF. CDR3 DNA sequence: TGCAGCGTAAGACAGGGTCTCTCTACTGAAGCTTTCTTT.

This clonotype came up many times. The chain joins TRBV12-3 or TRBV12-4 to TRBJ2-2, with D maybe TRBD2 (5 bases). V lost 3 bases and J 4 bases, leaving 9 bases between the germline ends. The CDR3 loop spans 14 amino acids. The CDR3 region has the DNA TGTGCCAGCAGTTTGGCGGGCCCCACCGGGGAGCTGTTTTTT. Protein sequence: CASSLAGPTGELFF.

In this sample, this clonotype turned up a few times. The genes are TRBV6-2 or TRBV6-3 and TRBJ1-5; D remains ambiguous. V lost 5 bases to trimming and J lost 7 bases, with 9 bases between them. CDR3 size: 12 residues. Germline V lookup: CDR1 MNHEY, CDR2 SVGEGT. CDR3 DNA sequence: TGTGCCAGCAGTCAAGATCTACAGCCCCAGCATTTT. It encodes CASSQDLQPQHF.

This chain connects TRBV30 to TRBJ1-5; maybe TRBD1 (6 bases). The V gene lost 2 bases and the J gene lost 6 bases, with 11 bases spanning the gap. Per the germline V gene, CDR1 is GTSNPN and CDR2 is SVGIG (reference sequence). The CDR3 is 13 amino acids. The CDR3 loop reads CAWSRGISQPQHF. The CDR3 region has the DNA TGTGCCTGGAGTAGGGGGATTTCTCAGCCCCAGCATTTT.

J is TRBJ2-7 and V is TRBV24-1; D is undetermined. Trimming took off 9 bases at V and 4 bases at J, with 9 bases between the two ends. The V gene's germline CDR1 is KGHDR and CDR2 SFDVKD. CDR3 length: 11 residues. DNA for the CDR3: TGTGCCACCGCCCAAGATTACGAGCAGTACTTC. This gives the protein CATAQDYEQYF.

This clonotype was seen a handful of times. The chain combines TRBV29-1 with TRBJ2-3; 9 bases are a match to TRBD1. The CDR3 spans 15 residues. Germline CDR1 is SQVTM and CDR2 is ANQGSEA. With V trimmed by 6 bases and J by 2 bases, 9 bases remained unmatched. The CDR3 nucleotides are TGCAGCGTGGACCTGACAGGGGGATACACAGATACGCAGTATTTT. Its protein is CSVDLTGGYTDTQYF.

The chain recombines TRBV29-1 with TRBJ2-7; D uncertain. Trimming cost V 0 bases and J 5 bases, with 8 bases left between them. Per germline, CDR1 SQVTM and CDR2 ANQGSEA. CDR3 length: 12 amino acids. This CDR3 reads CSVEDPWNEQYF. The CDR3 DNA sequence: TGCAGCGTTGAAGATCCCTGGAACGAGCAGTACTTC.

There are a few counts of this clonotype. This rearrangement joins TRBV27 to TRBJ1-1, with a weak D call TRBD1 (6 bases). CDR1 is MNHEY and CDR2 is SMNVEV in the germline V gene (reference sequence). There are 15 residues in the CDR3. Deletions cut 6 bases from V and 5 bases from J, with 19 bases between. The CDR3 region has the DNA TGTGCCAGCAGCTATTTTAGGGGGGCGTTAACTGAAGCTTTCTTT. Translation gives CASSYFRGALTEAFF.

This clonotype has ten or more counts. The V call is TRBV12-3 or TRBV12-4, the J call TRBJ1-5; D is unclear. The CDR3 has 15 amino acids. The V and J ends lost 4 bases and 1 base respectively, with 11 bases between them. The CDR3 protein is CASSSAGVSNQPQHF. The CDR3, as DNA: TGTGCCAGCAGTTCCGCGGGCGTGAGCAATCAGCCCCAGCATTTT.

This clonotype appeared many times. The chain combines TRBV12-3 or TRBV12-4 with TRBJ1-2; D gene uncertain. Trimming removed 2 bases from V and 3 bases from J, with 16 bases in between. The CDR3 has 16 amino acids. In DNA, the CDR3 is TGTGCCAGCAGTTTAAGGGCAATGTGGGCGGACTATGGCTACACCTTC. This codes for CASSLRAMWADYGYTF.

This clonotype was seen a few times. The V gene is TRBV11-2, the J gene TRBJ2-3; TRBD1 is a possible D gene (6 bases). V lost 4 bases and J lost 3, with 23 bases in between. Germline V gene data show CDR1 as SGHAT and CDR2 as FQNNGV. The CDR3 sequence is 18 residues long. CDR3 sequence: CASSSSSEGVIRTDTQYF. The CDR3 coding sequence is TGTGCCAGCAGCTCGTCCTCAGAGGGGGTGATAAGAACAGATACGCAGTATTTT. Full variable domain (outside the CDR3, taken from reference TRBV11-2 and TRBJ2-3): EAGVAQSPRYKIIEKRQSVAFWCNPISGHATLYWYQQILGQGPKLLIQFQNNGVVDDSQLPKDRFSAERLKGVDSTLKIQPAKLEDSAVYLCASSSSSEGVIRTDTQYFGPGTRLTVL.

The CDR3 nucleotides are TGTGCCACCAGCAACCCTTCTAACTATGGCTACACCTTC. Protein sequence: CATSNPSNYGYTF. This chain joins TRBV15 and TRBJ1-2; D gene unclear. Between the trimmed V and J ends, which lost 4 bases and 0 bases, there was a span of 6 bases. The CDR3 covers 13 residues. Germline V gives CDR1 LNHNV, CDR2 YYDKDF (reference sequence).

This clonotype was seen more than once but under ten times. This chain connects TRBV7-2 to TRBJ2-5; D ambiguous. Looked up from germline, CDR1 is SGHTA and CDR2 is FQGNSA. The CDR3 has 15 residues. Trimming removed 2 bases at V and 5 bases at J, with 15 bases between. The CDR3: CASSLLVGLSETQYF. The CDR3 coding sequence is TGTGCCAGCAGCTTATTGGTGGGGTTAAGCGAGACCCAGTACTTC.

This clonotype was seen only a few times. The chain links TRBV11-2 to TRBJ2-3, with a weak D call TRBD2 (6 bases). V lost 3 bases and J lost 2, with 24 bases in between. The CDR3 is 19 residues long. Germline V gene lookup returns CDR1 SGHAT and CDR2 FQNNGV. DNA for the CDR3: TGTGCCAGCAGCTTTACCGGGACTGCATTACTTAGCCTCACAGATACGCAGTATTTT. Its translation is CASSFTGTALLSLTDTQYF. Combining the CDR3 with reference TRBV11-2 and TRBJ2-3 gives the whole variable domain EAGVAQSPRYKIIEKRQSVAFWCNPISGHATLYWYQQILGQGPKLLIQFQNNGVVDDSQLPKDRFSAERLKGVDSTLKIQPAKLEDSAVYLCASSFTGTALLSLTDTQYFGPGTRLTVL.

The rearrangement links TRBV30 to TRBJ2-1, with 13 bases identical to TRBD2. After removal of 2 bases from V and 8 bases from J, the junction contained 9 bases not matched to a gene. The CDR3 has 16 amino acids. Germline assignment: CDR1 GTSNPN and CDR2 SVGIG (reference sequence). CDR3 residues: CAWSRGGTSGIHEQFF. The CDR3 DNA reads TGTGCCTGGAGTCGGGGGGGGACTAGCGGGATACATGAGCAGTTCTTC.

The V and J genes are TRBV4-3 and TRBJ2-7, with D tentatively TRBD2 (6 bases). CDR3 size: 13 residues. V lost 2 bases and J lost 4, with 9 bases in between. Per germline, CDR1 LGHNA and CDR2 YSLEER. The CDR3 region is CASSQRDSYEQYF. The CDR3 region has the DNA TGCGCCAGCAGCCAACGGGACTCATACGAGCAGTACTTC.

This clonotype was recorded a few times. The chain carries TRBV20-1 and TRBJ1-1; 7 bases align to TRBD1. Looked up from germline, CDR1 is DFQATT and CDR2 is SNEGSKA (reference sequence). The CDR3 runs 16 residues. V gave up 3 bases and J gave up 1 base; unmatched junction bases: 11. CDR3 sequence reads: CSAREDGTAQNTEAFF. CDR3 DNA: TGCAGTGCTAGGGAAGACGGGACAGCCCAGAACACTGAAGCTTTCTTT.

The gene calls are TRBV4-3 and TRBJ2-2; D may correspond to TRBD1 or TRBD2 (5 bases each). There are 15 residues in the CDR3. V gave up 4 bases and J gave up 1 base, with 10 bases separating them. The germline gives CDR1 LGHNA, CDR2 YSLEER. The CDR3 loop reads CASSLGPMNTGELFF. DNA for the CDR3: TGCGCCAGCAGCCTGGGACCGATGAACACCGGGGAGCTGTTTTTT.

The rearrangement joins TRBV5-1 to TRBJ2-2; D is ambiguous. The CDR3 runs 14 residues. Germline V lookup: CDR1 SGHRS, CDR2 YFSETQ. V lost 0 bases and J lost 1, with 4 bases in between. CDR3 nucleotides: TGCGCCAGCAGCTTGGCTGGGAACACCGGGGAGCTGTTTTTT. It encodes CASSLAGNTGELFF.

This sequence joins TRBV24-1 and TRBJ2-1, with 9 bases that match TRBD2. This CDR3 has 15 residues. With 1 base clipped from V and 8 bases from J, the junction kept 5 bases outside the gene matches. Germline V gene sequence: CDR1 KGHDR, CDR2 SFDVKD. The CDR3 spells CATSDFGTSMDEQFF. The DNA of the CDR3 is TGTGCCACCAGTGATTTTGGGACTAGCATGGATGAGCAGTTCTTC.

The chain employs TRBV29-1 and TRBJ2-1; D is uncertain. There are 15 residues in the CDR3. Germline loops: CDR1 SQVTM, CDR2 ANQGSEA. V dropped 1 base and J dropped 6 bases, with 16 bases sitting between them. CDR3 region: CSVEVKRKLTNEQFF. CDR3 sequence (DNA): TGCAGCGTTGAAGTAAAACGGAAGTTAACCAATGAGCAGTTCTTC.

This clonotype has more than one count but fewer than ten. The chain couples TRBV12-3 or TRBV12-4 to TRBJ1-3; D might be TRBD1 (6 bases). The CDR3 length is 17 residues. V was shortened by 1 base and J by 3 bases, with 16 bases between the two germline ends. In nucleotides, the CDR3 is TGTGCCAGCAGTTTAGGTGGGGGGGCAGGGGTTGGAAACACCATATATTTT. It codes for CASSLGGGAGVGNTIYF.

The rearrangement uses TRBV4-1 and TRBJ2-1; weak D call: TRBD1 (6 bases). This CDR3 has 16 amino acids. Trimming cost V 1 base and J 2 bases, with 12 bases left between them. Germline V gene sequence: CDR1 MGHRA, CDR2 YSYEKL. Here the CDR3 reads CASSQVGRGTYNEQFF. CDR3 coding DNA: TGCGCCAGCAGCCAAGTCGGCAGGGGAACCTACAATGAGCAGTTCTTC.

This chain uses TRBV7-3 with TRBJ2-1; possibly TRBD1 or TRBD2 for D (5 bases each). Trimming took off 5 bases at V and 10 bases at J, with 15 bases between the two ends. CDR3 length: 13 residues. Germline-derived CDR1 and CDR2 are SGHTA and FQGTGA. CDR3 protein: CASSATPGPEQFF. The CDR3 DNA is TGTGCCAGCAGCGCCACGCCGGGACCCGAGCAGTTCTTC. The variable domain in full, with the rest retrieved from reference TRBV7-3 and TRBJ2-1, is GAGVSQTPSNKVTEKGKYVELRCDPISGHTALYWYRQSLGQGPEFLIYFQGTGAADDSGLPNDRFFAVRPEGSVSTLKIQRTERGDSAVYLCASSATPGPEQFFGPGTRLTVL.

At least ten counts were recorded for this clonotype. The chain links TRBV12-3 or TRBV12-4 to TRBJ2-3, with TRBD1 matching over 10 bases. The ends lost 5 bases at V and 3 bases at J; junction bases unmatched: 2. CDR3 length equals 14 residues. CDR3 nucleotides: TGTGCCAGCAGTGCGGGACAGGGGACAGATACGCAGTATTTT. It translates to CASSAGQGTDTQYF.